These 11 T cell receptor beta chains share one sample of origin, sequenced in a study of blood T cell repertoires in COVID-19. The data were produced by immunoSEQ multiplex PCR, yet TCRdb's version contains in-frame clones alone and is incomplete. This table has about 84,000 clones, about 82% appearing once. The specimen was peripheral blood. The receptors come from a woman of 80 years or more with acute or convalescent COVID-19.

The chain couples TRBV3-1 (or the pseudogene TRBV3-2) to TRBJ1-5, with TRBD1 matching over 11 bases. The CDR3 covers 16 residues. Germline values: CDR1 LGHDT, CDR2 YNNKEL (reference sequence). Trimming at V came to 3 bases and at J to 6 bases, leaving 7 bases not matched to a gene. The CDR3 nucleotides are TGTGCCAGCAGCCATCGGACAGGGGGCTTGAGTCAGCCCCAGCATTTT. Its translation: CASSHRTGGLSQPQHF.

This chain connects TRBV11-2 to TRBJ2-5; D unresolved. The germline V gene has CDR1 SGHAT and CDR2 FQNNGV. The V end was cut by 0 bases, the J end by 5 bases, with 7 bases between. CDR3 length equals 13 residues. CDR3 amino acids: CASSLEAWETQYF. CDR3 nucleotides: TGTGCCAGCAGCTTAGAAGCGTGGGAGACCCAGTACTTC. The variable domain in full, with the rest retrieved from reference TRBV11-2 and TRBJ2-5, is EAGVAQSPRYKIIEKRQSVAFWCNPISGHATLYWYQQILGQGPKLLIQFQNNGVVDDSQLPKDRFSAERLKGVDSTLKIQPAKLEDSAVYLCASSLEAWETQYFGPGTRLLVL.

V gene TRBV2 combines with J gene TRBJ1-1; D gene unclear. The germline V gene encodes CDR1 SNHLY and CDR2 FYNNEI. This CDR3 is built from 14 residues. V dropped 5 bases and J dropped 1 base, with 11 bases sitting between them. The CDR3 protein is CASSRISGNTEAFF. For the CDR3, the DNA is TGTGCCAGCAGTAGGATCTCGGGGAACACTGAAGCTTTCTTT.

This clone came up once. The gene calls are TRBV5-6 and TRBJ2-1; 9 bases fit TRBD2. The CDR3 loop spans 19 amino acids. V gave up 7 bases and J gave up 0 bases; unmatched junction bases: 17. Germline CDR1 and CDR2: SGHDT and YYEEEE. The CDR3: CASRSRHGGSGSSYNEQFF. CDR3 bases: TGTGCCAGCCGCTCCCGGCATGGGGGTAGCGGGAGCTCCTACAATGAGCAGTTCTTC.

This clone was seen once. The V gene is TRBV6-5, the J gene TRBJ1-5; D perhaps matches TRBD1 (6 bases). The CDR3 has 16 residues. V was cut by 0 bases and J by 6 bases, with 15 bases left in between. Germline V lookup: CDR1 MNHEY, CDR2 SVGAGI. For the CDR3, the DNA is TGTGCCAGCAGTTACTCCGCCGGCAGGGGAGTTCAGCCCCAGCATTTT. Its protein product is CASSYSAGRGVQPQHF.

This sequence joins TRBV2 and TRBJ2-1; D perhaps matches TRBD1 (5 bases). CDR1 is SNHLY and CDR2 is FYNNEI in the germline V gene. This CDR3 comprises 15 residues. Trimming shortened V by 7 bases and J by 3 bases, and 16 bases separated the two germline ends. The CDR3 sequence is CASILSGQGYNEQFF. The CDR3 nucleotides are TGTGCCAGCATTCTTTCAGGGCAGGGCTACAATGAGCAGTTCTTC.

The chain has TRBV4-3 and TRBJ2-7; 11 bases are shared with TRBD2. Germline CDR1 LGHNA, CDR2 YSLEER. The trim removed 0 bases at V and 1 base at J, leaving 11 bases unmatched. This CDR3 has 19 residues. The CDR3 nucleotides are TGCGCCAGCAGCCAAGATGCCTTAACCGGGACTAGCGGATCCTACGAGCAGTACTTC. It codes for CASSQDALTGTSGSYEQYF.

The rearrangement uses TRBV29-1 and TRBJ1-5, with 8 bases that match TRBD1. V dropped 5 bases and J dropped 1; count of bases not matched to a gene: 4. The CDR3 totals 14 residues. Germline V gives CDR1 SQVTM, CDR2 ANQGSEA. The CDR3 loop is CSVKGDRSNQPQHF. As DNA, the CDR3 is TGCAGCGTTAAAGGGGACAGGAGCAATCAGCCCCAGCATTTT.

The chain joins TRBV18 to TRBJ1-2; 7 bases line up with TRBD1. CDR1 KGHSH and CDR2 LQKENI come from the germline V gene. The CDR3 consists of 18 residues. V lost 2 bases, J lost 0 bases, and 12 bases stayed unmatched. The CDR3 sequence is CASSPRQGRIATNYGYTF. CDR3 nucleotides: TGTGCCAGCTCACCAAGACAGGGCCGAATTGCAACTAACTATGGCTACACCTTC.

The chain links TRBV6-5 to TRBJ2-3; D may be TRBD1 (5 bases). V shed 4 bases and J shed 0 bases, with 11 bases lying between them. Germline V lookup: CDR1 MNHEY, CDR2 SVGAGI. The CDR3 covers 15 residues. CDR3 nucleotides: TGTGCCAGCAGTTCTACAGGCCCTAGCACAGATACGCAGTATTTT. Its translation is CASSSTGPSTDTQYF.

This rearrangement joins TRBV7-9 to TRBJ1-4; 7 bases map to TRBD1. V lost 6 bases, J lost 8 bases, and 18 bases stayed unmatched. CDR3 size: 17 residues. Germline V CDR1 and CDR2: SEHNR, FQNEAQ (reference sequence). CDR3 nucleotides: TGTGCCAGCAGTTCGGGAGGGGGCGCAGGCTCGCGAGAAAAACTGTTTTTT. This encodes CASSSGGGAGSREKLFF.